These T cell receptor beta chains were read from a single sample in a study of monozygotic twins with inflammatory bowel disease. TCRdb reprocessed the 5' RACE reads and stores each CDR3 protein as one record, lacking DNA. This sample contains 200,000 to 250,000 distinct CDR3 sequences. Sequencing used blood. Every receptor here comes from a human donor with ulcerative colitis or Crohn's disease, or a healthy co-twin of an affected twin (not recorded which). Each CDR3 is given with its conserved first and last residue. Fields, in order: V gene, J gene, CDR3 protein.

>TRBV2|TRBJ1-2
CASQKSTQGTNGYTF
>TRBV5-1|TRBJ2-5
CASSFKETQYF
>TRBV19|TRBJ2-2
CASSNGGGRSGTGELFF
>TRBV29-1|TRBJ2-1
CSVTSPLHNEQFF
>TRBV7-9|TRBJ1-1
CASSLVPGVKNTEAFF
>TRBV12-3/TRBV12-4|TRBJ1-6
CASRIQYNSPLHF
>TRBV6-6|TRBJ1-2
CASVTGSSYGYTF
>TRBV6-1|TRBJ2-3
CASTVPLRTTDTQYF
>TRBV11-2|TRBJ2-7
CASSPGLGFTYEQYF
>TRBV27|TRBJ2-1
CASSRRTGFLYNEQFF
>TRBV5-1|TRBJ1-1
CASSLRPFQGGDTEAFF
>TRBV5-5|TRBJ2-3
CASSFWDVSTDTQYF
>TRBV5-4|TRBJ2-3
CASSIRLAGPTDTQYF
>TRBV6-1|TRBJ2-3
CASRIGTVSTDTQYF
>TRBV12-5|TRBJ1-2
CASGLTGGDGYTF
>TRBV6-1|TRBJ2-3
CASAGGRGTDTQYF
>TRBV4-1|TRBJ1-5
CASSQEWALGDQPQHF
>TRBV7-3|TRBJ2-7
CASSSGQGGEQYF
>TRBV4-1|TRBJ2-7
CASSQEGYEQYF
>TRBV4-1|TRBJ2-5
CASSQNSGKRQETQYF
>TRBV5-1|TRBJ1-1
CASSKTGTGLNTEAFF
>TRBV7-2|TRBJ2-3
CASSISWDTQYF
>TRBV30|TRBJ1-6
CAWNPFGVFSPLHF
>TRBV7-2|TRBJ2-3
CASRNQADTQYF
>TRBV11-1|TRBJ2-1
CASSPIEHGYNEQFF
>TRBV5-1|TRBJ2-3
CASSLALAETTDTQYF
>TRBV20-1|TRBJ1-2
CSASGPAYGYTF
>TRBV6-1|TRBJ2-2
CASSSGSRATGELFF
>TRBV5-1|TRBJ1-4
CASSFSATNEKLFF
>TRBV5-4|TRBJ2-7
CASSFEDRGHYEQYF
>TRBV5-1|TRBJ1-2
CASSQLGNYGYTF
>TRBV6-1|TRBJ2-7
CASSRGGGASYEQYF
>TRBV29-1|TRBJ2-1
CSVRRLAGGYRNEQFF
>TRBV2|TRBJ2-7
CASSGPGEAAGEQYF
>TRBV4-1|TRBJ1-1
CASSQDANTEAFF
>TRBV4-1|TRBJ2-7
CASSRLGQGSYEQYF
>TRBV7-9|TRBJ1-3
CASSLVRGTNTIYF